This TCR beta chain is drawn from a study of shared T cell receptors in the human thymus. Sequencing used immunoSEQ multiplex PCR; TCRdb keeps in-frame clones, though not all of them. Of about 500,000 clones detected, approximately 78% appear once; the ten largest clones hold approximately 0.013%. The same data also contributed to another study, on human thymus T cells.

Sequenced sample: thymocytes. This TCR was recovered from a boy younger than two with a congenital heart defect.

Written as DNA, the CDR3 is TGTGCCAGCAGCCCGACAGCTAACTATGGCTACACCTTC. Translating gives CASSPTANYGYTF. This chain joins TRBV11-2 and TRBJ1-2; D is perhaps TRBD1 (5 bases). CDR3 length equals 13 residues. CDR1 is SGHAT, CDR2 FQNNGV, per germline. Trimming pared 5 bases from V and 0 bases from J, leaving 7 bases between.